This TCR beta chain came from a study of blood T cell repertoires in COVID-19 (dated by TCRdb to the early 2020s). In terms of the full investigation: The collaborator samples originated in the United States, Italy and Spain and spanned the acute and convalescent phases of COVID-19. Where available, HLA class I and class II types were obtained from metadata supplied by the sample provider rather than from assay-based typing. The prospective study material was composed of cDNA or gDNA derived from T cells, B-cell-depleted T cells, or PBMCs. The dataset comprised deeply sampled blood TCRbeta repertoires from subjects exposed to, actively infected with, or recovered from COVID-19. Sample metadata almost always included a de-identified subject ID, COVID-19 status, age in years and sex. The samples were drawn from the first 160 participants of the ongoing ImmuneRACE study and from 950 to 1,500 subjects provided by 6 global collaborators. A freely available public database, intended as a resource for researchers studying the immune response to SARS-CoV-2, is where the repertoires were released. The paper as a whole reports these results and caveats: Clinical and demographic metadata were provided uncurated, with the amount varying by source and participant.

Trimming costs V 3 bases and J 4 bases, and their ends lie 15 bases apart. Sequences LNHDA (CDR1) and SQIVND (CDR2) are obtained from the germline V gene (reference sequence). The CDR3 goes from the cysteine to the phenylalanine over 15 residues. The entry retains the CDR3 DNA only, 45 bases that are in frame from base 1. TCRbeta CDR3 regions were amplified from genomic DNA using the immunoSEQ Assay, a bias-controlled multiplex PCR. In the original analysis: Within the assay, amplification of reference gene primers was used to estimate how many nucleated cells each sample contained. Sequence reads were collapsed and filtered to measure the absolute abundance of every unique TCRbeta CDR3 rearrangement. Productive Simpson clonality was computed per sample as the square root of Simpson's diversity index over productive rearrangements. TCRdb carries this immuneACCESS record with in-frame sequences only. Its versions omit some clonotypes, under half of them owing to an unresolved V gene in the studies checked, with the rest unexplained. That table gives V, J and clone size, and the DNA gave D and trimming. A total of about 280,000 clones appear in this sample, 70% to 90% of them only once. The ten largest clones add up to approximately 3% of the sample.

This clone has only one observation. Its cognate antigen has yet to be identified. No base-level quality is on record; no much larger clone is a single base apart. Each collaborating institution followed its own protocols to collect whole blood in K2EDTA tubes. Collaborator samples were shipped for TCRbeta analysis as frozen whole blood, isolated PBMCs, or DNA extracted from either sample type. This chain is built from TRBV19 and TRBJ2-5, and TRBD1 may be the D gene, going by 5 matching bases. The sample taken for sequencing was peripheral blood. The receptor was derived from a woman aged 25 to 39 with active or convalescent COVID-19. The nucleotides are TGTGCCAGTAGTATGCAGGCGAACAGGCCAGAGACCCAGTACTTC. Its protein product is CASSMQANRPETQYF.